The 23 T cell receptor beta chains reported below all come from one sample, sequenced in a study of blood T cell repertoires in COVID-19. Produced via immunoSEQ multiplex PCR; TCRdb's table is partial and in-frame only. There are a few hundred thousand clones in the sample; 83% occur only once, and less than 7.5% lies in the top ten. Sequencing used peripheral blood. Receptors originate from a woman between 50 and 59 years old with acute or convalescent COVID-19.

The chain employs TRBV5-1 and TRBJ2-1, with D uncertain. V was cut by 3 bases and J by 1 base, with 5 bases left in between. CDR1 is SGHRS and CDR2 is YFSETQ in the germline V gene. The CDR3 is 13 amino acids. The CDR3 nucleotides read TGCGCCAGCAGCTGGCAGTCCTACAATGAGCAGTTCTTC. Encoded protein: CASSWQSYNEQFF.

The chain links TRBV7-2 to TRBJ1-4; 7 bases map to TRBD1. Germline trimming cut 1 base from V and 8 bases from J; bases unmatched to any gene: 4. Germline assignment: CDR1 SGHTA and CDR2 FQGNSA. The CDR3 contains 14 residues. The CDR3 region has the DNA TGTGCCAGCAGCTTAGACAGGGGTCGGGAAAAACTGTTTTTT. It is translated as CASSLDRGREKLFF.

This clone came up a few times. The chain joins TRBV28 to TRBJ2-6; a possible D gene is TRBD2 (6 bases). The V end was cut by 5 bases, the J end by 3 bases, with 11 bases between. The CDR3 spans 15 residues. In germline, CDR1 is MDHEN, CDR2 SYDVKM. The DNA of the CDR3 is TGTGCCAGCAGTCCATCGGGGGTTGGGGCCAACGTCCTGACTTTC. This encodes CASSPSGVGANVLTF.

The gene calls are TRBV7-9 and TRBJ2-5; D might be TRBD1 (6 bases). V lost 5 bases, J lost 0 bases, and 19 bases lay in between. The CDR3 contains 17 residues. Germline lookup yields CDR1 SEHNR and CDR2 FQNEAQ (reference sequence). The CDR3 here is CASSDGGRGAYQETQYF. CDR3 nucleotides: TGTGCCAGCAGCGATGGGGGCAGGGGCGCATACCAAGAGACCCAGTACTTC.

The rearrangement links TRBV2 to TRBJ1-1, with D possibly TRBD1 on 6 matching bases. The V end was cut by 5 bases, the J end by 3 bases, with 10 bases between. The CDR3 spans 13 residues. Looked up from germline, CDR1 is SNHLY and CDR2 is FYNNEI. CDR3 in DNA: TGTGCCAGCAGTTCCCACAGGGACACTGAAGCTTTCTTT. Translating it yields CASSSHRDTEAFF.

V is TRBV27 and J is TRBJ2-5; D remains ambiguous. The CDR3 contains 14 residues. Looked up from germline, CDR1 is MNHEY and CDR2 is SMNVEV (reference sequence). Trimming left V 2 bases short and J 7 bases short, with 14 bases between. In DNA form, the CDR3 reads TGTGCCAGCAGTTTAGGTCCGCGGCTCGGGACCCAGTACTTC. Its translation is CASSLGPRLGTQYF.

The sample holds one count of this clone. V usage is TRBV28 and J usage is TRBJ2-2; no clear D. Germline V gene sequence: CDR1 MDHEN, CDR2 SYDVKM. V dropped 6 bases and J dropped 5 bases, with 7 bases sitting between them. This CDR3 region has 12 residues. CDR3 region: CASRTPTGELFF. CDR3 sequence (DNA): TGTGCCAGCAGGACACCTACCGGGGAGCTGTTTTTT.

This clone was seen a handful of times. The chain couples TRBV6-1 to TRBJ2-7; 9 nucleotides match TRBD2. V was pared by 0 bases and J by 7 bases, with 10 bases of the junction left unmatched. The CDR3 is 16 amino acids. From germline, CDR1 is MNHNS and CDR2 SASEGT. The CDR3 coding sequence is TGTGCCAGCAGTGAAGCAGGGCTAGCGGGAACTAGTGAGCAGTACTTC. It yields the protein CASSEAGLAGTSEQYF.

The chain joins TRBV19 to TRBJ1-2, with 7 nucleotides matching TRBD1. This CDR3 is 16 amino acids long. Germline V gives CDR1 LNHDA, CDR2 SQIVND (reference sequence). Losses at the gene ends were 4 bases for V and 1 base for J; bases not matched to a gene: 9. CDR3 sequence reads: CASSTIDRENNYGYTF. In DNA, the CDR3 is TGTGCCAGTAGTACCATCGACAGGGAAAATAACTATGGCTACACCTTC. The full variable domain, in which reference TRBV19 and TRBJ1-2 provide the parts outside the CDR3, is DGGITQSPKYLFRKEGQNVTLSCEQNLNHDAMYWYRQDPGQGLRLIYYSQIVNDFQKGDIAEGYSVSREKKESFPLTVTSAQKNPTAFYLCASSTIDRENNYGYTFGSGTRLTVV.

The rearrangement joins TRBV7-3 to TRBJ2-1; possible D gene TRBD1, 7 bases. Trimming shortened V by 5 bases and J by 9 bases, and 14 bases separated the two germline ends. Germline V CDR1 and CDR2: SGHTA, FQGTGA. This CDR3 has 13 amino acids. CDR3 loop: CASSLRQGGEQFF. The CDR3 bases are TGTGCCAGCAGCCTCCGGCAGGGGGGTGAGCAGTTCTTC.

This sequence joins TRBV4-1 and TRBJ2-4, with a possible D match to TRBD2 (7 bases). The CDR3 consists of 17 residues. Germline loops: CDR1 MGHRA, CDR2 YSYEKL. Trimming stripped 0 bases from V and 1 base from J, with 13 bases between. CDR3 sequence reads: CASSQDGAGAAKNIQYF. The CDR3 coding sequence is TGCGCCAGCAGCCAAGATGGGGCGGGGGCCGCCAAAAACATTCAGTACTTC.

V is TRBV5-4 and J is TRBJ1-1, with a possible D match to TRBD1 (6 bases). The length of the CDR3 is 14 residues. V was shortened by 6 bases and J by 5 bases, with 17 bases between the two germline ends. The germline V gene has CDR1 SGHNT and CDR2 YYREEE (reference sequence). The CDR3 nucleotides read TGTGCCAGCAACCTTCCAGGGGAAGGGACTGAAGCTTTCTTT. Its protein product is CASNLPGEGTEAFF.

This clone was detected a few times. In DNA form, the CDR3 reads TGTGCCAGCAGCCTCCCCCGGACAGGGGGACTCTCCTACGAGCAGTACTTC. Translating gives CASSLPRTGGLSYEQYF. The genes are TRBV28 and TRBJ2-7; 10 bases match TRBD1. The CDR3 is 17 amino acids. Trimming at V came to 6 bases and at J to 0 bases, leaving 11 bases not matched to a gene. Germline assignment: CDR1 MDHEN and CDR2 SYDVKM.

V is TRBV25-1 and J is TRBJ1-1, with 8 nucleotides matching TRBD1. CDR1 and CDR2 from the germline V gene are MGHDK and SYGVNS. With V trimmed by 6 bases and J by 1 base, 10 bases remained unmatched. CDR3 length: 16 residues. The CDR3 loop is CASRREDRAPNTEAFF. For the CDR3, the DNA is TGTGCCAGCAGGAGGGAGGACAGGGCCCCGAACACTGAAGCTTTCTTT.

This chain uses TRBV20-1 with TRBJ1-1; D unresolved. From germline, CDR1 is DFQATT and CDR2 SNEGSKA (reference sequence). V was shortened by 5 bases and J by 7 bases, with 8 bases between the two germline ends. The CDR3 is made up of 10 amino acids. The CDR3 here is CSAPKREAFF. The CDR3 DNA reads TGCAGTGCTCCTAAGCGTGAAGCTTTCTTT.

This chain uses TRBV20-1 with TRBJ2-1, with D tentatively TRBD1 (6 bases). Per germline, CDR1 DFQATT and CDR2 SNEGSKA (reference sequence). The CDR3 covers 11 residues. The V and J ends lost 6 bases and 7 bases respectively, with 10 bases between them. In DNA, the CDR3 is TGCAGTGCCTACAGGGATAATGAGCAGTTCTTC. Amino acid sequence: CSAYRDNEQFF.

V gene TRBV28 combines with J gene TRBJ2-1, with TRBD2 matching over 8 bases. Germline CDR1 reads MDHEN; CDR2 reads SYDVKM. V trimming: 11 bases; J trimming: 0 bases; junction bases outside the gene matches: 6. There are 14 residues in the CDR3. CDR3 nucleotide sequence: TGTGCCGGTAGCGGGAAACCCTCCTACAATGAGCAGTTCTTC. This sequence encodes CAGSGKPSYNEQFF.

V and J are TRBV2 and TRBJ2-1; possibly TRBD2 for D (6 bases). There are 13 residues in the CDR3. Trimming cost V 3 bases and J 10 bases, with 13 bases left between them. Germline-derived CDR1 and CDR2 are SNHLY and FYNNEI. CDR3 coding DNA: TGTGCCAGCAGTGACGATGGCGGGGTCGAGCAGTTCTTC. Its translation: CASSDDGGVEQFF.

CDR3 protein: CASSVSGYSYEQYF. CDR3 in DNA: TGTGCCAGTAGTGTCTCAGGTTACTCCTACGAGCAGTACTTC. This chain connects TRBV19 to TRBJ2-7; no clear D. Germline V lookup: CDR1 LNHDA, CDR2 SQIVND (reference sequence). This CDR3 comprises 14 residues. V was cut by 5 bases and J by 0 bases, with 11 bases left in between.

The genes are TRBV12-5 and TRBJ1-5, with TRBD1 matching over 7 bases. With 0 bases clipped from V and 3 bases from J, the junction kept 8 bases outside the gene matches. CDR3 size: 17 residues. Germline V gene lookup returns CDR1 LGHNT and CDR2 FRNRAP. CDR3 nucleotide sequence: TGTGCTAGTGGTTTGGTATGGGGAGACAGGGACAATCAGCCCCAGCATTTT. Translation gives CASGLVWGDRDNQPQHF.

V usage is TRBV4-2 and J usage is TRBJ2-5; tentatively, D is TRBD2 (6 bases). This CDR3 spans 14 amino acids. CDR1 and CDR2 (germline): LGHNA, YNFKEQ. V was shortened by 8 bases and J by 1 base, with 14 bases between the two germline ends. This CDR3 reads CASRETGAQETQYF. The CDR3 DNA reads as TGTGCCAGCCGGGAAACGGGAGCCCAAGAGACCCAGTACTTC.

The rearrangement joins TRBV3-1 (or the pseudogene TRBV3-2) to TRBJ2-7; TRBD2 agrees at 12 bases. The CDR3 runs 15 residues. Germline lookup yields CDR1 LGHDT and CDR2 YNNKEL (reference sequence). The V gene end was trimmed by 5 bases and the J gene end by 7 bases; junction bases not matched to a gene: 9. The CDR3 spells CASSETSGRMGEQYF. As DNA, the CDR3 is TGTGCCAGCAGCGAAACTAGCGGGAGGATGGGAGAGCAGTACTTC.

The chain has TRBV9 and TRBJ1-4; TRBD1 aligns across 7 bases. The CDR3 has 15 residues. V gave up 4 bases and J gave up 5 bases; unmatched junction bases: 8. From germline, CDR1 is SGDLS and CDR2 YYNGEE. CDR3: CASSPRTGTNEKLFF. CDR3 DNA: TGTGCCAGCAGCCCCCGGACAGGAACGAATGAAAAACTGTTTTTT.